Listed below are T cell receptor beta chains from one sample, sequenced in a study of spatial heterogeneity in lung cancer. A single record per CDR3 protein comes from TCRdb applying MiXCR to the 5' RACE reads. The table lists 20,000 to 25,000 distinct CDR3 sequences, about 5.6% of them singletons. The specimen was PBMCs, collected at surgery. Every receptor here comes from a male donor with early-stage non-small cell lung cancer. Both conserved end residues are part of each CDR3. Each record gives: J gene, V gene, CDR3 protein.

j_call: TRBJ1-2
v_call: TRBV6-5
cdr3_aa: CASSYTDRVGYTF

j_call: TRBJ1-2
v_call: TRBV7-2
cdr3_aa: CASSLPGQNYGYTF

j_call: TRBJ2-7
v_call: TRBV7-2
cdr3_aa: CASSLSGESIHEQYF

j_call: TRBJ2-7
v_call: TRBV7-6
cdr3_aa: CASSLAPGGGSGEQYF

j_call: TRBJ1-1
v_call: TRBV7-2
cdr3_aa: CASSPQGFVSEAFF

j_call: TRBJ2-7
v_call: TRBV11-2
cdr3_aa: CASSLGGGFDEQYF

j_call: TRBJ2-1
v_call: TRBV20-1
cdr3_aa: CSARLAGTHYNEQFF

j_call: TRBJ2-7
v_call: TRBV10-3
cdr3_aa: CAISAEGRREGEQYF

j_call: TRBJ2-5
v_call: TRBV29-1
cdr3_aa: CSVAPQGDGTQYF

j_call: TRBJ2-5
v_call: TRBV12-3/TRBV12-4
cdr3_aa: CASSYGRGGETQYF

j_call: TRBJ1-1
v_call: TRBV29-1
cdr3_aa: CSVGTGEGYTEAFF

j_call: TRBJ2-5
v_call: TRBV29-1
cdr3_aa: CSVVKETQYF

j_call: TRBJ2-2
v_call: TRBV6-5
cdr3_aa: CASKRGLVRTGELFF

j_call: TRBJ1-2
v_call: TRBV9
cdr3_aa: CASSPGGTGDGYTF

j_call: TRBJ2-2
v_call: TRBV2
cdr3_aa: CASSGTTAIFTGELFF

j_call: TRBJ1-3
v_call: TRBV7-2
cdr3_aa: CASSFTRGDRPISGNTIYF

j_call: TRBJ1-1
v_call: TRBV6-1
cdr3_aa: CATMGPDRKAFF

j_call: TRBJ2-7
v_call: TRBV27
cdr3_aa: CASSLLGREYEQYF

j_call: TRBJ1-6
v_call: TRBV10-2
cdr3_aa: CASSAGVGGDNSPLHF

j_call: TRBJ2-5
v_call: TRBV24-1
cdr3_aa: CATSPSWTGPETQYF

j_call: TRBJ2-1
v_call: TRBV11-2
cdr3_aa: CASSIGGILGFYNEQFF

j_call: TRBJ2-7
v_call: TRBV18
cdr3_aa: CASSLTGTGPFEQYF

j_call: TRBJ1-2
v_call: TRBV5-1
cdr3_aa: CASSLEDRGNYGYTF

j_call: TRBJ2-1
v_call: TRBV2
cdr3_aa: CASSEASYNEQFF

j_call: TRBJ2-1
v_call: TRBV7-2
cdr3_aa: CASSLRSGRVEQFF

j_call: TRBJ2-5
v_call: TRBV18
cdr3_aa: CASSPLTRETQYF

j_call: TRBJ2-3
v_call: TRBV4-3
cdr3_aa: CASSQDIAGGRDTQYF

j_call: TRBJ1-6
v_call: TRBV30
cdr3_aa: CAWNGEARTPLHF

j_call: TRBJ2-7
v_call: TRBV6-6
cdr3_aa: CATSQGSYEQYF

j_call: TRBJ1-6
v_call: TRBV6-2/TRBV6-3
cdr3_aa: CASSYAGGEGSPLHF

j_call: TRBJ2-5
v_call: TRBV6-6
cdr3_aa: CASSQPQAGGETQYF